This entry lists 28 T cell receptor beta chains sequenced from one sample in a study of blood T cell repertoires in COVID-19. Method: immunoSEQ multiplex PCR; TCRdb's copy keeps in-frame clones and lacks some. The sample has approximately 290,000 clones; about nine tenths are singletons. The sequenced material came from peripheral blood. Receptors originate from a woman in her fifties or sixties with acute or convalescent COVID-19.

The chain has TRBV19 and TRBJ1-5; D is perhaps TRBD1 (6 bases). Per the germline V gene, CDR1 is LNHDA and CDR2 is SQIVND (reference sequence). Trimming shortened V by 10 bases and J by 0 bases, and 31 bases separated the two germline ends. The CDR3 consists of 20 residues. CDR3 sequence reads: CAIRPKRFPGQRLSNQPQHF. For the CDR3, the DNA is TGTGCCATTCGACCCAAACGGTTCCCGGGACAACGTCTTAGCAATCAGCCCCAGCATTTT.

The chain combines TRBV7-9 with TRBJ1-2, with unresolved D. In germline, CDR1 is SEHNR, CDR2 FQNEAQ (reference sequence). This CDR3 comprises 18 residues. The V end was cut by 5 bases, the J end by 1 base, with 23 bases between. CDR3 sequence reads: CASSPRRTAVRDNYGYTF. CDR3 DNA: TGTGCCAGCAGCCCGCGTCGGACTGCAGTTAGGGATAACTATGGCTACACCTTC.

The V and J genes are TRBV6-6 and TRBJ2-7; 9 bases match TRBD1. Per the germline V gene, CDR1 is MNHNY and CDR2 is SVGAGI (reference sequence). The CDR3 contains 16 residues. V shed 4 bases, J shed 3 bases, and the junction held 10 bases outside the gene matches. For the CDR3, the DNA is TGTGCCAGCAGTTCAACAACCGGGACAGGGCTCTACGAGCAGTACTTC. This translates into CASSSTTGTGLYEQYF.

CDR3 sequence: CASSLRRGQGGEKLFF. The CDR3 DNA reads as TGTGCCAGCAGCCTCCGAAGGGGACAAGGGGGAGAAAAACTGTTTTTT. J is TRBJ1-4 and V is TRBV4-2; D possibly corresponds to TRBD1 (6 bases). CDR3 length equals 16 residues. CDR1 is LGHNA, CDR2 YNFKEQ, per germline. Trimming removed 4 bases from V and 8 bases from J, with 20 bases in between.

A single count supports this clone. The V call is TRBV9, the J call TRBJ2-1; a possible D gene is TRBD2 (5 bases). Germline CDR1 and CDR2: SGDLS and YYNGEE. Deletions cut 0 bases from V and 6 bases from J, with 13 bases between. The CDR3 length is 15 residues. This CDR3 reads CASSVDTSGVNEQFF. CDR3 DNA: TGTGCCAGCAGCGTAGATACATCCGGGGTCAATGAGCAGTTCTTC.

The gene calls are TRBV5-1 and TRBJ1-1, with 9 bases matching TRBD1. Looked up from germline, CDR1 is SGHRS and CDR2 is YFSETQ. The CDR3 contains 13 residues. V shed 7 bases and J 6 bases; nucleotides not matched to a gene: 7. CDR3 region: CASRTGEDAEAFF. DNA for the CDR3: TGCGCCAGCCGGACAGGGGAGGACGCTGAAGCTTTCTTT. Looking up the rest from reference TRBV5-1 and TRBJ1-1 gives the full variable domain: KAGVTQTPRYLIKTRGQQVTLSCSPISGHRSVSWYQQTPGQGLQFLFEYFSETQRNKGNFPGRFSGRQFSNSRSEMNVSTLELGDSALYLCASRTGEDAEAFFGQGTRLTVV.

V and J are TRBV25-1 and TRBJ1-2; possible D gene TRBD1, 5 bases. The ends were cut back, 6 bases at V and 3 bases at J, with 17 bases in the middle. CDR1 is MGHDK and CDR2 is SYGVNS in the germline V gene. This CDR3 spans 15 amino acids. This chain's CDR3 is CASRTDSSFDYGYTF. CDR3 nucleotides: TGTGCCAGCAGAACAGACAGTTCATTCGACTATGGCTACACCTTC.

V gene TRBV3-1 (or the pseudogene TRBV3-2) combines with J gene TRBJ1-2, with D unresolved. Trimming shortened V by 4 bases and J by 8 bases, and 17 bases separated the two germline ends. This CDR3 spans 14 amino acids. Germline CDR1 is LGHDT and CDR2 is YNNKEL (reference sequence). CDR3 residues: CASSLKSWGAGYTF. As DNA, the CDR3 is TGTGCCAGCAGCCTCAAAAGCTGGGGAGCGGGCTACACCTTC.

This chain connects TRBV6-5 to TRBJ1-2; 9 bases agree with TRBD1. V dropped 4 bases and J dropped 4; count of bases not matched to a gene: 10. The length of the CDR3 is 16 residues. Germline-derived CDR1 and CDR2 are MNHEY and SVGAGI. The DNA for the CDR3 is TGTGCCAGCAGTTTCAAGGGGACAGGGTTCTTCTATGGCTACACCTTC. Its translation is CASSFKGTGFFYGYTF.

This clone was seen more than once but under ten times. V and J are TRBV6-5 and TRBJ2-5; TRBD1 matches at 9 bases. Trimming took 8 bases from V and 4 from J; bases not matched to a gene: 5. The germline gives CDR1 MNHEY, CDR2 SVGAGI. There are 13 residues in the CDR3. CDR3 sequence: CASGQGMRETQYF. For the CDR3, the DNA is TGTGCCAGCGGACAGGGGATGAGAGAGACCCAGTACTTC.

The CDR3 nucleotides are TGTGCCAGCAGCCAAGATTTGAGGGGCACAGATACGCAGTATTTT. As protein: CASSQDLRGTDTQYF. The gene calls are TRBV14 and TRBJ2-3, with D possibly TRBD2 on 5 matching bases. Germline V gene data show CDR1 as SGHDN and CDR2 as FVKESK. The CDR3 consists of 15 residues. V lost 0 bases and J 1 base, leaving 8 bases between the germline ends.

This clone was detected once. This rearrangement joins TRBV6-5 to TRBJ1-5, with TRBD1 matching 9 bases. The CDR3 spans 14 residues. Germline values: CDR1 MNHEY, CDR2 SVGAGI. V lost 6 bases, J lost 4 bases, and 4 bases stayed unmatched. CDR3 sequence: CASSRGQGNQPQHF. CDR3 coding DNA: TGTGCCAGCAGCCGAGGACAGGGGAATCAGCCCCAGCATTTT.

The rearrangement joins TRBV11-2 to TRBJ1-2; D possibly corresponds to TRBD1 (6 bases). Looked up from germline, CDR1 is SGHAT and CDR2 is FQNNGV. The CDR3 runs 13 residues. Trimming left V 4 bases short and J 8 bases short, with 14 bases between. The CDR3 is CASSSYRETGYTF. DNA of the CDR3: TGTGCCAGCAGCTCATACAGGGAGACGGGCTACACCTTC.

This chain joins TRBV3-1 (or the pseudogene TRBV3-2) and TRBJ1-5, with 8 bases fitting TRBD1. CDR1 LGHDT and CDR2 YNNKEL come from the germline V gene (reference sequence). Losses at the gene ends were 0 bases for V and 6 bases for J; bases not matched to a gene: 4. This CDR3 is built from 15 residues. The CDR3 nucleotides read TGTGCCAGCAGCCAAGACAGGGGGCCAGGTCAGCCCCAGCATTTT. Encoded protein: CASSQDRGPGQPQHF.

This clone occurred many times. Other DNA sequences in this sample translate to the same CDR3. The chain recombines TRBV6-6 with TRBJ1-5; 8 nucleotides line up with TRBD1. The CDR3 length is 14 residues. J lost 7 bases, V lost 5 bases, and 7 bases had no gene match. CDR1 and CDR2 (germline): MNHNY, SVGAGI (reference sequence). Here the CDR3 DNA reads TGTGCCAGCAGTGCCACAGGGGGAAACCAGCCCCAGCATTTT. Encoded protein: CASSATGGNQPQHF.

Written as DNA, the CDR3 is TGTGCCAGTACCCTAATCGACGAGCAGTACTTC. Amino acid sequence: CASTLIDEQYF. This chain connects TRBV19 to TRBJ2-7; D remains unclear. V lost 7 bases, J lost 5 bases, and 9 bases lay in between. CDR1 LNHDA and CDR2 SQIVND come from the germline V gene (reference sequence). The CDR3 extends over 11 amino acids.

As DNA, the CDR3 is TGTGCCAGCAGCCCGGGACAGTCCTACGAGCAGTACTTC. Its translation is CASSPGQSYEQYF. V is TRBV14 and J is TRBJ2-7; 7 bases match TRBD1. Trimming removed 4 bases from V and 1 base from J; junction bases left unmatched: 1. The CDR3 totals 13 residues. The germline CDR1 and CDR2 sequences are SGHDN and FVKESK.

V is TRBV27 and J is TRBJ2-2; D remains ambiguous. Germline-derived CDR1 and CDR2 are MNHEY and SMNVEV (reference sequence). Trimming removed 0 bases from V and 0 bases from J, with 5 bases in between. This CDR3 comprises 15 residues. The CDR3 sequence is CASSLSYPNTGELFF. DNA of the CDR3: TGTGCCAGCAGTTTATCCTACCCGAACACCGGGGAGCTGTTTTTT.

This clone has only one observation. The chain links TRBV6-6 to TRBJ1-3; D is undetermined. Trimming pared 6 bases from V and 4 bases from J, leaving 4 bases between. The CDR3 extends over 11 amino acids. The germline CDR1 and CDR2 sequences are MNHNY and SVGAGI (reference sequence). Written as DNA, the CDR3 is TGTGCCAGCAGGGCCGGAAACACCATATATTTT. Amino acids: CASRAGNTIYF.

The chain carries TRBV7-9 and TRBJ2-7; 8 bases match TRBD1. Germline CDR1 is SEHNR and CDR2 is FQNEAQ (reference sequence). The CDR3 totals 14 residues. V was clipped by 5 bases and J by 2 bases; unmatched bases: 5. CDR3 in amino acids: CASSQTRGPYEQYF. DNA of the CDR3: TGTGCCAGCAGCCAGACCAGGGGGCCCTACGAGCAGTACTTC.

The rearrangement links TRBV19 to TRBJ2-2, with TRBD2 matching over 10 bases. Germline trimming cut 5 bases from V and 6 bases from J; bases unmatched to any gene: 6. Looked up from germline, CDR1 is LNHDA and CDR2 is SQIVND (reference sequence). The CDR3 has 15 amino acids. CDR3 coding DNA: TGTGCCAGTAGTTCCAGCGGGAGGGCCGCCGGGGAGCTGTTTTTT. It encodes CASSSSGRAAGELFF.

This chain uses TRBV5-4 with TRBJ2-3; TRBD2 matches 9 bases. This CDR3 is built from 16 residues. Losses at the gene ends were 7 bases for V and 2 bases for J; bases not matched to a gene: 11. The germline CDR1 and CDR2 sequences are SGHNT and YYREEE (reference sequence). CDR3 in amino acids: CASGPGSGRTTDTQYF. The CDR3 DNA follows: TGTGCCAGCGGACCGGGGAGCGGGAGGACCACAGATACGCAGTATTTT.

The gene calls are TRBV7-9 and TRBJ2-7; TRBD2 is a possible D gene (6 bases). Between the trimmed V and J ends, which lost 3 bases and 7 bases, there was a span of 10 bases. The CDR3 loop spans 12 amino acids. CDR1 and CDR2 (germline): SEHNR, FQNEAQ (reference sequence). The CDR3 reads CASSFREKEQYF. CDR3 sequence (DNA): TGTGCCAGCAGCTTTCGGGAGAAGGAGCAGTACTTC.

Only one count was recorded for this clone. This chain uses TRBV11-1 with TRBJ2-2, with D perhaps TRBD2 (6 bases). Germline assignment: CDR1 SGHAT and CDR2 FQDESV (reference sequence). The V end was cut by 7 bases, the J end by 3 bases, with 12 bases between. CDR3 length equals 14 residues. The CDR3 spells CASTDYPDTGELFF. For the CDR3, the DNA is TGTGCCAGCACGGACTACCCAGACACCGGGGAGCTGTTTTTT.

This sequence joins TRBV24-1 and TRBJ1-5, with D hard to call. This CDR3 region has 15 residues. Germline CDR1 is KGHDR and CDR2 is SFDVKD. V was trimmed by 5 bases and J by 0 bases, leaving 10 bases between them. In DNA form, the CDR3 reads TGTGCCACCAGTGCTGGTAGATATAGCAATCAGCCCCAGCATTTT. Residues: CATSAGRYSNQPQHF.

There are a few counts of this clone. CDR3: CASSSPLAGGQETQYF. The DNA for the CDR3 is TGTGCCAGTAGTAGCCCTCTAGCGGGGGGACAAGAGACCCAGTACTTC. The chain is built from TRBV19 and TRBJ2-5; TRBD2 matches 11 bases. Germline V gene data show CDR1 as LNHDA and CDR2 as SQIVND (reference sequence). This CDR3 contains 16 residues. J gave up 2 bases and V 4 bases, and 6 bases lay outside the gene matches.

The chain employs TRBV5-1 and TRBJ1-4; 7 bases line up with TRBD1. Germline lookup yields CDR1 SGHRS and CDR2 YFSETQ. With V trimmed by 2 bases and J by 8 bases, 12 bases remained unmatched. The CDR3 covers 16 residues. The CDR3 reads CASSLQGKSLGEKLFF. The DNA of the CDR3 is TGCGCCAGCAGCTTACAGGGGAAATCTCTCGGAGAAAAACTGTTTTTT. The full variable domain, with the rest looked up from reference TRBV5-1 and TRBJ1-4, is KAGVTQTPRYLIKTRGQQVTLSCSPISGHRSVSWYQQTPGQGLQFLFEYFSETQRNKGNFPGRFSGRQFSNSRSEMNVSTLELGDSALYLCASSLQGKSLGEKLFFGSGTQLSVL.

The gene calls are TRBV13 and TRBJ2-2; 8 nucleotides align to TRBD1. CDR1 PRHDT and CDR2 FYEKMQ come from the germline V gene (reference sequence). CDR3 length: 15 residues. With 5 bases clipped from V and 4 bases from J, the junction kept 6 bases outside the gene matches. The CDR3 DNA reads TGTGCCAGCAGCCCCCGACAGGGGTTCACCGGGGAGCTGTTTTTT. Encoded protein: CASSPRQGFTGELFF.